Presented here are 28 T cell receptor beta chains from one specimen sequenced in a study of cytomegalovirus exposure and HLA in healthy donors. The PCR made use of 60 Vbeta and 13 Jbeta primers. The table came from immunoSEQ multiplex PCR; TCRdb's copy has only in-frame clones and leaves some out. The sample data list fewer than 100,000 clones. Sequenced input: PBMCs. These receptors all come from a man aged 18 to 35 in good health and CMV-seropositive.

CDR3 sequence (DNA): TGTGCCAGCAGTTTGCCTCCGGGACAGGGTACCTACGAGCAGTACTTC. Protein sequence: CASSLPPGQGTYEQYF. The V gene is TRBV28, the J gene TRBJ2-7; 9 bases fit TRBD1. With 3 bases clipped from V and 2 bases from J, the junction kept 8 bases outside the gene matches. CDR1 is MDHEN, CDR2 SYDVKM, per germline. This CDR3 has 16 residues.

V is TRBV5-1 and J is TRBJ2-2; 8 bases map to TRBD1. Germline CDR1 SGHRS, CDR2 YFSETQ. Trimming at V came to 4 bases and at J to 2 bases, leaving 7 bases not matched to a gene. The CDR3 spans 16 residues. CDR3 nucleotides: TGCGCCAGCAGCCTGACAGGGGTGGTCAACACCGGGGAGCTGTTTTTT. Its protein product is CASSLTGVVNTGELFF.

This sequence joins TRBV6-6 and TRBJ2-2, with TRBD2 matching over 12 bases. The CDR3 runs to 16 residues. From germline, CDR1 is MNHNY and CDR2 SVGAGI (reference sequence). V was clipped by 10 bases and J by 4 bases; unmatched bases: 10. In DNA, the CDR3 is TGTGCCACGACTAGCGGGAGTAAGATTGCCACCGGGGAGCTGTTTTTT. It translates to CATTSGSKIATGELFF.

The chain couples TRBV11-3 to TRBJ2-6; no definite D call. The CDR3 sequence is 16 residues long. The V end was cut by 1 base, the J end by 0 bases, with 7 bases between. CDR1 SGHNT and CDR2 YENEEA come from the germline V gene. The CDR3 DNA sequence: TGTGCCAGCAGCTTAGTACATTTCTCTGGGGCCAACGTCCTGACTTTC. It codes for CASSLVHFSGANVLTF.

CDR3: CASSEYKKGAGDGYTF. The CDR3 DNA is TGTGCCAGCAGTGAATATAAGAAGGGCGCCGGGGATGGCTACACCTTC. The chain recombines TRBV25-1 with TRBJ1-2; no clear D. The CDR3 length is 16 residues. Trimming took off 0 bases at V and 6 bases at J, with 17 bases between the two ends. Germline CDR1 is MGHDK and CDR2 is SYGVNS.

This rearrangement joins TRBV2 to TRBJ2-1; 11 bases match TRBD2. CDR1 is SNHLY and CDR2 is FYNNEI in the germline V gene. CDR3 size: 16 residues. V was pared by 6 bases and J by 5 bases, with 9 bases of the junction left unmatched. The CDR3 is CASSDELAGDNNEQFF. The CDR3 coding sequence is TGTGCCAGCAGCGACGAACTAGCGGGAGACAACAATGAGCAGTTCTTC. The variable domain in full, completed from reference TRBV2 and TRBJ2-1, reads EPEVTQTPSHQVTQMGQEVILRCVPISNHLYFYWYRQILGQKVEFLVSFYNNEISEKSEIFDDQFSVERPDGSNFTLKIRSTKLEDSAMYFCASSDELAGDNNEQFFGPGTRLTVL.

The rearrangement links TRBV19 to TRBJ1-5; TRBD1 aligns across 9 bases. CDR1 LNHDA and CDR2 SQIVND come from the germline V gene (reference sequence). This CDR3 has 14 residues. After removal of 7 bases from V and 6 bases from J, the junction contained 7 bases not matched to a gene. CDR3 region: CASTKQGAGQPQHF. CDR3 DNA sequence: TGTGCCAGTACCAAACAGGGGGCCGGTCAGCCCCAGCATTTT.

The gene calls are TRBV25-1 and TRBJ1-2; D remains ambiguous. CDR1 is MGHDK and CDR2 is SYGVNS in the germline V gene. V shed 10 bases and J shed 3 bases, with 21 bases lying between them. The CDR3 contains 15 residues. DNA of the CDR3: TGTGCCACCTTCGGGAGAAAGCTTAACCACTATGGCTACACCTTC. Translating it yields CATFGRKLNHYGYTF.

The V and J genes are TRBV4-1 and TRBJ1-4, with 7 nucleotides matching TRBD1. V lost 2 bases, J lost 8 bases, and 2 bases stayed unmatched. CDR3 size: 13 residues. Germline CDR1 reads MGHRA; CDR2 reads YSYEKL. The CDR3, as DNA: TGCGCCAGCAGCCAAATACAGGGGGAAAAACTGTTTTTT. Its translation is CASSQIQGEKLFF.

CDR3 residues: CASSVDRGRRDEQYF. The CDR3 DNA sequence: TGTGCCAGCAGCGTCGACAGGGGGCGCCGGGACGAGCAGTACTTC. V and J are TRBV11-2 and TRBJ2-7; 10 bases are shared with TRBD1. V was clipped by 5 bases and J by 5 bases; unmatched bases: 9. CDR1 and CDR2 (germline): SGHAT, FQNNGV. The CDR3 totals 15 residues.

The chain couples TRBV6-5 to TRBJ1-5; TRBD1 matches at 7 bases. The length of the CDR3 is 14 residues. V shed 6 bases and J 1 base; nucleotides not matched to a gene: 3. Germline V gene data show CDR1 as MNHEY and CDR2 as SVGAGI. The CDR3 spells CASRGTASNQPQHF. CDR3 coding DNA: TGTGCCAGCAGAGGGACAGCGAGCAATCAGCCCCAGCATTTT.

As for this clone: A read error may produce the germline difference seen at one junction end. The J gene is TRBJ2-7, the V gene TRBV19, with 7 bases fitting TRBD1. The CDR3 is made up of 14 amino acids. In germline, CDR1 is LNHDA, CDR2 SQIVND (reference sequence). CDR3 sequence: CASSIGDRLYEQYF. CDR3 sequence (DNA): TGTGCCAGTAGCATAGGGGACAGATTGTACGAGCAGTACTTC.

This rearrangement joins TRBV6-6 to TRBJ2-5; D is possibly TRBD1 (5 bases). With 6 bases removed from V and 0 bases from J, the gap between germline ends came to 14 bases. Germline V gene data show CDR1 as MNHNY and CDR2 as SVGAGI (reference sequence). The CDR3 is made up of 15 amino acids. CDR3: CASSHLWGYQETQYF. CDR3 bases: TGTGCCAGCAGCCACCTCTGGGGCTACCAAGAGACCCAGTACTTC.

The rearrangement links TRBV18 to TRBJ2-1; TRBD1 matches at 9 bases. This CDR3 is 16 amino acids long. After removal of 3 bases from V and 7 bases from J, the junction contained 10 bases not matched to a gene. Germline V lookup: CDR1 KGHSH, CDR2 LQKENI. Here the CDR3 reads CASSPRTPGQGNEQFF. The CDR3, as DNA: TGTGCCAGCTCACCGAGGACACCTGGACAGGGGAATGAGCAGTTCTTC. Based on the CDR3 plus reference TRBV18 and TRBJ2-1, the full variable domain is NAGVMQNPRHLVRRRGQEARLRCSPMKGHSHVYWYRQLPEEGLKFMVYLQKENIIDESGMPKERFSAEFPKEGPSILRIQQVVRGDSAAYFCASSPRTPGQGNEQFFGPGTRLTVL.

The V and J genes are TRBV7-9 and TRBJ1-1, with D tentatively TRBD1 (5 bases). V lost 1 base, J lost 3 bases, and 9 bases lay in between. This CDR3 has 14 residues. From germline, CDR1 is SEHNR and CDR2 FQNEAQ (reference sequence). The CDR3 DNA follows: TGTGCCAGCAGCTTAGGCAGGGAAGACACTGAAGCTTTCTTT. Translated, it gives CASSLGREDTEAFF.

The J gene is TRBJ1-1, the V gene TRBV28; D is uncertain. Germline-derived CDR1 and CDR2 are MDHEN and SYDVKM. The CDR3 has 15 residues. Trimming removed 2 bases from V and 1 base from J, with 11 bases in between. CDR3: CASSLPLMSNTEAFF. The DNA for the CDR3 is TGTGCCAGCAGTTTACCCCTTATGTCGAACACTGAAGCTTTCTTT.

The gene calls are TRBV28 and TRBJ2-7; D might be TRBD2 (5 bases). The V end was cut by 4 bases, the J end by 3 bases, with 19 bases between. CDR1 MDHEN and CDR2 SYDVKM come from the germline V gene. This CDR3 region has 16 residues. The CDR3 DNA follows: TGTGCCAGCAGTTATTTGGGAGTACCCACCGGCTACGAGCAGTACTTC. As protein: CASSYLGVPTGYEQYF.

The chain couples TRBV9 to TRBJ2-5; possibly TRBD1 for D (5 bases). V lost 0 bases and J lost 5, with 8 bases in between. Germline CDR1 SGDLS, CDR2 YYNGEE. This CDR3 is 13 amino acids long. As DNA, the CDR3 is TGTGCCAGCAGCGTAGACAGGATTGAGACCCAGTACTTC. Amino acid sequence: CASSVDRIETQYF.

V is TRBV10-3 and J is TRBJ2-3; maybe TRBD2 (5 bases). Germline values: CDR1 ENHRY, CDR2 SYGVKD. This CDR3 has 14 amino acids. V shed 4 bases and J shed 2 bases, with 10 bases lying between them. CDR3 protein: CAISASGLTDTQYF. CDR3 DNA: TGTGCCATCAGTGCCAGCGGCCTCACAGATACGCAGTATTTT.

The rearrangement links TRBV10-3 to TRBJ1-5, with TRBD1 as a possible D gene (6 bases). The germline V gene has CDR1 ENHRY and CDR2 SYGVKD. Between the trimmed V and J ends, which lost 2 bases and 3 bases, there was a span of 8 bases. The CDR3 covers 14 residues. CDR3 region: CAISERTVNQPQHF. The CDR3 DNA reads TGTGCCATCAGTGAGCGGACAGTCAATCAGCCCCAGCATTTT.

The rearrangement joins TRBV14 to TRBJ1-2; no clear D. The germline V gene has CDR1 SGHDN and CDR2 FVKESK. This CDR3 comprises 13 residues. The V end lost 1 base, the J end lost 7 bases, and 10 bases lay between the germline ends. The CDR3 DNA sequence: TGTGCCAGCAGCCAAGGTCCAGGCTCTGGCTACACCTTC. Translation: CASSQGPGSGYTF.

This chain joins TRBV28 and TRBJ2-2, with TRBD1 matching over 10 bases. Germline V CDR1 and CDR2: MDHEN, SYDVKM. Trimming took 6 bases from V and 8 from J; bases not matched to a gene: 6. The CDR3 covers 14 residues. CDR3 DNA: TGTGCCAGCAGGGGACAGGGGTCGTCAGGGGAGCTGTTTTTT. Amino acids: CASRGQGSSGELFF.

The chain employs TRBV10-3 and TRBJ1-2; D is uncertain. Germline values: CDR1 ENHRY, CDR2 SYGVKD. Trimming took off 0 bases at V and 8 bases at J, with 4 bases between the two ends. The CDR3 runs to 11 residues. CDR3 amino acids: CAISESRGYTF. The DNA for the CDR3 is TGTGCCATCAGTGAGTCGAGGGGCTACACCTTC.

The V call is TRBV7-6, the J call TRBJ2-7, with TRBD2 as a possible D gene (5 bases). Germline lookup yields CDR1 SGHVS and CDR2 FNYEAQ. The CDR3 extends over 15 amino acids. Trimming removed 5 bases from V and 3 bases from J, with 17 bases in between. CDR3 nucleotides: TGTGCCAGCAGCACCGCTATCGGGGTGATCTACGAGCAGTACTTC. It yields the protein CASSTAIGVIYEQYF.

V gene TRBV5-4 combines with J gene TRBJ2-7; TRBD1 agrees at 9 bases. The trim removed 4 bases at V and 5 bases at J, leaving 10 bases unmatched. The germline V gene encodes CDR1 SGHNT and CDR2 YYREEE (reference sequence). The CDR3 runs to 15 residues. As DNA, the CDR3 is TGTGCCAGCAGCCCGCCCGGGACAGGGAGCCACGAGCAGTACTTC. Its protein is CASSPPGTGSHEQYF.

The V call is TRBV11-3, the J call TRBJ2-3; 7 nucleotides align to TRBD2. Unmatched junction bases numbered 7, after V lost 4 bases and J lost 6 bases. The CDR3 extends over 14 amino acids. The germline gives CDR1 SGHNT, CDR2 YENEEA. The CDR3 sequence is CASSSTAGVDTQYF. The CDR3 DNA reads TGTGCCAGCAGCTCAACGGCGGGGGTGGATACGCAGTATTTT.

This chain joins TRBV6-5 and TRBJ2-1; D remains unclear. This CDR3 is 15 amino acids long. The germline CDR1 and CDR2 sequences are MNHEY and SVGAGI. Trimming stripped 0 bases from V and 6 bases from J, with 12 bases between. The CDR3 DNA follows: TGTGCCAGCAGTTACTCGATAAACCACGGCAATGAGCAGTTCTTC. Its protein is CASSYSINHGNEQFF.

The V and J genes are TRBV5-4 and TRBJ1-2; 7 bases line up with TRBD1. The germline V gene has CDR1 SGHNT and CDR2 YYREEE (reference sequence). The CDR3 extends over 15 amino acids. Germline trimming cut 5 bases from V and 8 bases from J; bases unmatched to any gene: 15. CDR3 nucleotide sequence: TGTGCCAGCAGGGATTACGACAGGGCCCTGGGGGGCTACACCTTC. It codes for CASRDYDRALGGYTF. The whole variable domain, filled in from reference TRBV5-4 and TRBJ1-2, reads ETGVTQSPTHLIKTRGQQVTLRCSSQSGHNTVSWYQQALGQGPQFIFQYYREEENGRGNFPPRFSGLQFPNYSSELNVNALELDDSALYLCASRDYDRALGGYTFGSGTRLTVV.